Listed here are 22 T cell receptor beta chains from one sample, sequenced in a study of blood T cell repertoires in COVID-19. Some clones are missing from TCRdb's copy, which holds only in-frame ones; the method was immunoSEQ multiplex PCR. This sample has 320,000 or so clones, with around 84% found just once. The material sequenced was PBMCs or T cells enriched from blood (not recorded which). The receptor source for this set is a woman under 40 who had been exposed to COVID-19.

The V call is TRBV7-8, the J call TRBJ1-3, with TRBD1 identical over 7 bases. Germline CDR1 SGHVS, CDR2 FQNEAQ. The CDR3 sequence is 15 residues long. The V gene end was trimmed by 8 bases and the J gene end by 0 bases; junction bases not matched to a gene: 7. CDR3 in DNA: TGTGCCAGCGGGTACAGGGGTCTCTCTGGAAACACCATATATTTT. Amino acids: CASGYRGLSGNTIYF. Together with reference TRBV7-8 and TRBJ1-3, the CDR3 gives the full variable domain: GAGVSQSPRYKVAKRGQDVALRCDPISGHVSLFWYQQALGQGPEFLTYFQNEAQLDKSGLPSDRFFAERPEGSVSTLKIQRTQQEDSAVYLCASGYRGLSGNTIYFGEGSWLTVV.

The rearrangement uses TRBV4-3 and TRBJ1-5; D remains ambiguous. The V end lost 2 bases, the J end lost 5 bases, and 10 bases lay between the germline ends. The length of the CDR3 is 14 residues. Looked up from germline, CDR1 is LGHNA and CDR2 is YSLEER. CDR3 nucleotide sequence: TGCGCCAGCAGCCAAAGCCTAGCCGATCAGCCCCAGCATTTT. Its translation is CASSQSLADQPQHF.

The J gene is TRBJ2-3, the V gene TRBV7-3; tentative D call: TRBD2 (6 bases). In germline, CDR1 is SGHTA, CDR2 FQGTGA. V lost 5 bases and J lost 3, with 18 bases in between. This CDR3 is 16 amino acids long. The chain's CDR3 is CASSPGTGYGTDTQYF. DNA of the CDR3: TGTGCCAGCAGCCCGGGGACTGGCTATGGTACAGATACGCAGTATTTT.

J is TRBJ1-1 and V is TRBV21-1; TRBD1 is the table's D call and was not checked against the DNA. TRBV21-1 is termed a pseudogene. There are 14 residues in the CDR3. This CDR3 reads CASSNNFKGGEAFF. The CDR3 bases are TGTGCCAGCAGCAATAATTTTAAAGGGGGCGAAGCTTTCTTT.

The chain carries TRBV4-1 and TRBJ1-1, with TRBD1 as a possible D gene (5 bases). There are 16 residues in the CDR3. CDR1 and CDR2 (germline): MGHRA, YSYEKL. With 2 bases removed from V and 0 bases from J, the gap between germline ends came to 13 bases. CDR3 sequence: CASSQLVGGMNTEAFF. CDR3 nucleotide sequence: TGCGCCAGCAGCCAATTGGTGGGGGGGATGAACACTGAAGCTTTCTTT.

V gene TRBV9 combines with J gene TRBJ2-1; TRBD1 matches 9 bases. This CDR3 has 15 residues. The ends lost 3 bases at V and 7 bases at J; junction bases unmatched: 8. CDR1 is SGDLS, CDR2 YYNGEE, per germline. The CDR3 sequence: CASSDPGQGVNEQFF. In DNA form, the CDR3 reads TGTGCCAGCAGCGATCCGGGACAGGGCGTGAATGAGCAGTTCTTC.

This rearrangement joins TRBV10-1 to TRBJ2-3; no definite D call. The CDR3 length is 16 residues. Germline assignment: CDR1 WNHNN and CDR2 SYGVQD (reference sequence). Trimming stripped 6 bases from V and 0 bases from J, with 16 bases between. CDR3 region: CASSEKPYGSTDTQYF. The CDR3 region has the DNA TGCGCCAGCAGCGAAAAACCCTACGGTAGCACAGATACGCAGTATTTT.

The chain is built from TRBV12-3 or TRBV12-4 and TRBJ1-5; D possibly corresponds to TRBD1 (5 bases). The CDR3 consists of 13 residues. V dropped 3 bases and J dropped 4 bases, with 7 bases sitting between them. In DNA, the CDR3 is TGTGCCAGCAGTTTTCCAGGGAATCAGCCCCAGCATTTT. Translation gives CASSFPGNQPQHF.

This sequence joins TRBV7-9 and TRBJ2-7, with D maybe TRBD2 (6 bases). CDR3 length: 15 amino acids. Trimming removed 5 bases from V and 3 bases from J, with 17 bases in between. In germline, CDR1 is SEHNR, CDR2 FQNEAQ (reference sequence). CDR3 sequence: CASSTRDFLFYEQYF. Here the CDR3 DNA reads TGTGCCAGCAGCACCCGGGACTTTCTCTTCTACGAGCAGTACTTC.

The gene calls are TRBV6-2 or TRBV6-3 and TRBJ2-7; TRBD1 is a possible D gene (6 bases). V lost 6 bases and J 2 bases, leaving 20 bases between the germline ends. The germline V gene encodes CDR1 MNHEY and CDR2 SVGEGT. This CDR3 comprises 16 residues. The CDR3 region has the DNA TGTGCCAGCAGCGCACCTCAGGAGACAGGTACCTACGAGCAGTACTTC. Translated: CASSAPQETGTYEQYF.

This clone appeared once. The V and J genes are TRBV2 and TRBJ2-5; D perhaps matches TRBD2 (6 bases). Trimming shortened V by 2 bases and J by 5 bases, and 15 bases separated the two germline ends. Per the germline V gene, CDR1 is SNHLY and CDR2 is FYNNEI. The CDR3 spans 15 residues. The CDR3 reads CASSEWATGGETQYF. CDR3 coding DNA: TGTGCCAGCAGTGAATGGGCAACTGGAGGGGAGACCCAGTACTTC.

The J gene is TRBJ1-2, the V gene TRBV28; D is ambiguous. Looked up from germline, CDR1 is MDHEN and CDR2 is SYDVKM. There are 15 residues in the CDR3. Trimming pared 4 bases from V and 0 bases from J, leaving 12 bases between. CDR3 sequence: CASSSVQYANYGYTF. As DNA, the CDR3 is TGTGCCAGCAGTTCAGTACAGTACGCTAACTATGGCTACACCTTC.

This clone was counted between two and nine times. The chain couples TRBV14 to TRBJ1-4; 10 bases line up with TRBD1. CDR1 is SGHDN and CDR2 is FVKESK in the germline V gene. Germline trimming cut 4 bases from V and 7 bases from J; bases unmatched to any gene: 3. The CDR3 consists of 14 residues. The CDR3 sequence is CASSRTGGSEKLFF. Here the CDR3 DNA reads TGTGCCAGCAGCCGGACAGGGGGAAGTGAAAAACTGTTTTTT.

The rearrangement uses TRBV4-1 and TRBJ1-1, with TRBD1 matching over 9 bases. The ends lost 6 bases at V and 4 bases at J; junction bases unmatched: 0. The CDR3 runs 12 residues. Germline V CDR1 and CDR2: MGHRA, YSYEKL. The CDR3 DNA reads TGCGCCAGCAGGACAGGGGGCACTGAAGCTTTCTTT. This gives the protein CASRTGGTEAFF.

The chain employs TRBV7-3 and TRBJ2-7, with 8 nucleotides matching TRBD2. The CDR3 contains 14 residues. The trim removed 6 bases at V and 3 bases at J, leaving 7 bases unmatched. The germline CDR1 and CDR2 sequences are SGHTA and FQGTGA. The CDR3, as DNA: TGTGCCAGCAGGAAGACTAGCGACGACTACGAGCAGTACTTC. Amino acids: CASRKTSDDYEQYF.

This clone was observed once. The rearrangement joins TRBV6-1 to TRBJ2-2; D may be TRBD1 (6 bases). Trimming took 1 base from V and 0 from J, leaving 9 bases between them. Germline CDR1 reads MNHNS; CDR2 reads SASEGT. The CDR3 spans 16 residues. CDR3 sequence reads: CASSEVTGPNTGELFF. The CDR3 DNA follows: TGTGCCAGCAGTGAAGTCACAGGGCCGAACACCGGGGAGCTGTTTTTT.

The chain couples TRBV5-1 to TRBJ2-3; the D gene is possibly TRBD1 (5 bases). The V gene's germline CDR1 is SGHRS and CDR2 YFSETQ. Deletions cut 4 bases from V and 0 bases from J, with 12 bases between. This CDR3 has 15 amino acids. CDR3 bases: TGCGCCAGCAGCCCTACAACAGGAAGCACAGATACGCAGTATTTT. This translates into CASSPTTGSTDTQYF. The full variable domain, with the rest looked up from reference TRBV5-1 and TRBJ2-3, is KAGVTQTPRYLIKTRGQQVTLSCSPISGHRSVSWYQQTPGQGLQFLFEYFSETQRNKGNFPGRFSGRQFSNSRSEMNVSTLELGDSALYLCASSPTTGSTDTQYFGPGTRLTVL.

The CDR3 loop is CASSLVHGSGEDEQFF. In DNA form, the CDR3 reads TGTGCCAGCAGCTTAGTTCACGGGAGTGGGGAGGATGAGCAGTTCTTC. This chain connects TRBV11-3 to TRBJ2-1; weak D call: TRBD2 (6 bases). This CDR3 has 16 amino acids. V lost 1 base to trimming and J lost 8 bases, with 18 bases between them. Germline values: CDR1 SGHNT, CDR2 YENEEA.

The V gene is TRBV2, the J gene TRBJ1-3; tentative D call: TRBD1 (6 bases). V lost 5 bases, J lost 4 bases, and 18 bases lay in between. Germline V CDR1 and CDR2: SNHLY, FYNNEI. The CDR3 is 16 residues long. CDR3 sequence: CASSSQTGWGGNTIYF. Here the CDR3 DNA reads TGTGCCAGCAGTTCCCAAACAGGGTGGGGAGGAAACACCATATATTTT. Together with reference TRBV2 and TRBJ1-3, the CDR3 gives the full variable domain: EPEVTQTPSHQVTQMGQEVILRCVPISNHLYFYWYRQILGQKVEFLVSFYNNEISEKSEIFDDQFSVERPDGSNFTLKIRSTKLEDSAMYFCASSSQTGWGGNTIYFGEGSWLTVV.

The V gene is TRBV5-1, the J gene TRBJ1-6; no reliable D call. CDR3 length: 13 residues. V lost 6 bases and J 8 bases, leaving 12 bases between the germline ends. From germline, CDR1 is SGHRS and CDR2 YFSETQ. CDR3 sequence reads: CASTGEKDSPLHF. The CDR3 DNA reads TGCGCCAGCACCGGGGAAAAGGATTCACCCCTCCACTTT.

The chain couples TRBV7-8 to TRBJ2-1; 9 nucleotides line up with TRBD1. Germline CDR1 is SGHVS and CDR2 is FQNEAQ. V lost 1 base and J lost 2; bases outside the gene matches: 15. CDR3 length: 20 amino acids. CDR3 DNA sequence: TGTGCCAGCAGCTTAGGGACAGTCCCGGGACAGGGTAGTACCTACAATGAGCAGTTCTTC. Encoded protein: CASSLGTVPGQGSTYNEQFF.

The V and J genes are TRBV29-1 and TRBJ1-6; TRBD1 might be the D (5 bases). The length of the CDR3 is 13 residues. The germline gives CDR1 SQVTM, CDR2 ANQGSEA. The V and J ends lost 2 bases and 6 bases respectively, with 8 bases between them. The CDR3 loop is CSVETGVNSPLHF. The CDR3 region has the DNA TGCAGCGTTGAAACAGGAGTTAATTCACCCCTCCACTTT.